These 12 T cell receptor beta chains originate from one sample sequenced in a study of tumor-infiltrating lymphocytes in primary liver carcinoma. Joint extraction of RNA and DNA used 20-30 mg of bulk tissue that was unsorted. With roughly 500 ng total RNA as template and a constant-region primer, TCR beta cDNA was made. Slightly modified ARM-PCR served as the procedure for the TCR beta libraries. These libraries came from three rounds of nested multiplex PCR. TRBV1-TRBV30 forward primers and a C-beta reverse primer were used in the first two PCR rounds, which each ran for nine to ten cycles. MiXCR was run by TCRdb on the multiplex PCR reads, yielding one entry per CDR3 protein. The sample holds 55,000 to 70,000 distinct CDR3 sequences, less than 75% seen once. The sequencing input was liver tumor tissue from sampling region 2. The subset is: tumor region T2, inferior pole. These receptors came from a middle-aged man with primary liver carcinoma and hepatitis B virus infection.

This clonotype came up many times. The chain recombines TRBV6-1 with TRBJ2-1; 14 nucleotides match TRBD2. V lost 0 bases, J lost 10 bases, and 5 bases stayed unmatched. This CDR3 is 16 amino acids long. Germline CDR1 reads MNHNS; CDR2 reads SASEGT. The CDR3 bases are TGTGCCAGCAGTGAAGCGACTAGCGGGAGGGGGCGGGAGCAGTTCTTC. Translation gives CASSEATSGRGREQFF.

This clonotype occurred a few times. The CDR3 region has the DNA TGCAGGGCCATGACATCTGGGACCGACACTCCCTACGAGCAGTACTTC. This encodes CRAMTSGTDTPYEQYF. The rearrangement links TRBV29-1 to TRBJ2-7, with D tentatively TRBD1 or TRBD2 (5 bases each). The CDR3 has 16 amino acids. Germline assignment: CDR1 SQVTM and CDR2 ANQGSEA.

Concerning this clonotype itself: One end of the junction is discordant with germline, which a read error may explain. In DNA, the CDR3 is TGTGACAGCAGCCAAACTCCTGGTGGGAGGAAAGAGACCCTGTACTTC. This gives the protein CDSSQTPGGRKETLYF. The V gene is TRBV11-2, the J gene TRBJ2-5, with a tentative D call TRBD2 (6 bases). This CDR3 contains 16 residues. CDR1 is SGHAT, CDR2 FQNNGV, per germline.

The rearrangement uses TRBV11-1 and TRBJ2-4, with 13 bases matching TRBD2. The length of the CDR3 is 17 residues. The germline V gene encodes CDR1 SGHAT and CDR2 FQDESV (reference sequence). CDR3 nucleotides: TGTGCTAGGAGCTTTCCCGGGACTAGCGGGACCAAAAACATTCAGTACTTC. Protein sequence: CARSFPGTSGTKNIQYF. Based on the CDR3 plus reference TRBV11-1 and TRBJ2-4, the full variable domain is EAEVAQSPRYKITEKSQAVAFWCDPISGHATLYWYRQILGQGPELLVQFQDESVVDDSQLPKDRFSAERLKGVDSTLKIQPAELGDSAMYLCARSFPGTSGTKNIQYFGAGTRLSVL.

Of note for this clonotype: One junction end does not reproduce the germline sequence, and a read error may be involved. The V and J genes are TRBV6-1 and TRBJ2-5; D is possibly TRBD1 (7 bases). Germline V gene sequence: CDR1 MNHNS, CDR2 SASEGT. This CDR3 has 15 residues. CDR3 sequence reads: CAGSTYETGRKTQYF. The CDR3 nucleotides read TGTGCCGGCAGCACCTACGAGACAGGGAGGAAGACCCAGTACTTC.

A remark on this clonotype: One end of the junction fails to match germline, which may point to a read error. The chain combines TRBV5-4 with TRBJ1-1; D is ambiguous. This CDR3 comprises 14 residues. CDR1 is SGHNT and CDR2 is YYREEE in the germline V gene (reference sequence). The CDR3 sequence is CASRAPSLNTEASF. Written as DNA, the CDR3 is TGTGCCAGCAGGGCCCCAAGTTTGAACACTGAAGCTTCCTTT.

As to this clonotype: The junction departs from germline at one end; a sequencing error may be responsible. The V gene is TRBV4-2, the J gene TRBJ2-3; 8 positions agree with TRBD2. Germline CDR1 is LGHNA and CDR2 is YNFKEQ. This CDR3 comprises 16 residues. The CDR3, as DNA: TGTGCCAGAAGCCAAGATTTGGGGACTAGGGGCGGTACGCAGTATTTT. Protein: CARSQDLGTRGGTQYF.

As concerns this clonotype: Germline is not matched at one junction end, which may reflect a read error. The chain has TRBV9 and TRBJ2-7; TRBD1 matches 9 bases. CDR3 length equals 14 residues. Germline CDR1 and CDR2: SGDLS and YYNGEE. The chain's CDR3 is CASGVGTGICEQYF. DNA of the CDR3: TGTGCCAGCGGCGTGGGGACAGGGATATGCGAGCAGTACTTC.

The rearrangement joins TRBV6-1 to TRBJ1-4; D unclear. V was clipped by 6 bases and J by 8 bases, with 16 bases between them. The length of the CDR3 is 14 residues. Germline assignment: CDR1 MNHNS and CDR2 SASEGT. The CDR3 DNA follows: TGTGCCAGCAGGGAAAAAGAAATTTGGGAAAAACTGTTTTTT. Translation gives CASREKEIWEKLFF.

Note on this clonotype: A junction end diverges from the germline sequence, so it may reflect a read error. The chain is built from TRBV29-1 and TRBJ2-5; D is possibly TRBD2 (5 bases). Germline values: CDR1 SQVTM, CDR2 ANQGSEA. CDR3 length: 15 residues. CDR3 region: CSVESAAGRSESQYF. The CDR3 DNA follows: TGCAGCGTTGAATCCGCGGCGGGTAGATCGGAGAGCCAGTACTTT.

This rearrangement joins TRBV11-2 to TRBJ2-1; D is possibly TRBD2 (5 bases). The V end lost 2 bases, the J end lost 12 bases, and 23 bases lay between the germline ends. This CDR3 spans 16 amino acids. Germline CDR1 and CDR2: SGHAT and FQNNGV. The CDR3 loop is CASSLNHLALGYGQFF. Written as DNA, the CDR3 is TGTGCCAGCAGCTTAAATCATTTAGCGTTAGGGTATGGGCAGTTCTTC.

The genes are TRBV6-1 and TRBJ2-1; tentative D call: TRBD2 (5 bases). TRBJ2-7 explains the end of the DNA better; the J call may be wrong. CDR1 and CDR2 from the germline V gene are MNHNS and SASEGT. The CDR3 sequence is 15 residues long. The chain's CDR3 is CASSASSGNYNEQYF. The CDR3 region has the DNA TGTGCCAGCAGTGCGTCGTCGGGGAACTACAATGAGCAGTACTTC.